The 2 T cell receptor beta chains presented below share a single source sample, sequenced in a study of low-dose radiotherapy and immunotherapy resistance in tumors. TRAV- and TRBV-specific primers primed first-strand cDNA, covering alpha and beta chains. Both a constant-region primer and a V-primer adapter served to amplify TCRs across roughly 20 PCR cycles. TCRdb reprocessed the reads with MiXCR, giving one entry per CDR3 protein. The sample lists approximately 89,000 distinct CDR3 sequences, 18% seen once, with approximately 6% in the top ten. Time point in this sample: before trial treatment. The sample consisted of PBMCs, taken before treatment. The origin of the receptors is a male donor with prostate cancer.

This clonotype was counted ten times or more. V gene TRBV12-3 or TRBV12-4 combines with J gene TRBJ2-1; 7 bases map to TRBD1. The CDR3 contains 16 residues. With V trimmed by 1 base and J by 4 bases, 7 bases remained unmatched. For the CDR3, the DNA is TGTGCCAGCAGTTTAGGAAGGGGGCCGGGGTACAATGAGCAGTTCTTC. Translation gives CASSLGRGPGYNEQFF.

This clonotype was seen many times. The chain employs TRBV5-1 and TRBJ2-7; no definite D call. The CDR3 loop spans 12 amino acids. V was clipped by 1 base and J by 4 bases, with 6 bases between them. The V gene's germline CDR1 is SGHRS and CDR2 YFSETQ. The CDR3 nucleotides read TGCGCCAGCAGCTTGCAGGAATACGAGCAGTACTTC. Its translation is CASSLQEYEQYF.